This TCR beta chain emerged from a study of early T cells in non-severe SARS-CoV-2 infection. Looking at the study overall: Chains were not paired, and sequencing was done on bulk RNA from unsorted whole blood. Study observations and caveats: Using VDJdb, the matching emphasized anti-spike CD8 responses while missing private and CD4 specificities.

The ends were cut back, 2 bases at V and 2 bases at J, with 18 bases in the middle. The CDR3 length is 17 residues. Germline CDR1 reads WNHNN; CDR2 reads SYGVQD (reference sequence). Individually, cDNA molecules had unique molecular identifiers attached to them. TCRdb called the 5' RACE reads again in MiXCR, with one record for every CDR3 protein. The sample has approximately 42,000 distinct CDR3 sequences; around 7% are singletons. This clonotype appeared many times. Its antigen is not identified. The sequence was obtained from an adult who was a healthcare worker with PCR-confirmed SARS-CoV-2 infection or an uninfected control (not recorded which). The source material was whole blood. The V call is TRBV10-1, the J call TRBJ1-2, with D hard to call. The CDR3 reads CASSEPRCGDGNYGYTF. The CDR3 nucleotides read TGCGCCAGCAGTGAGCCTCGGTGTGGAGATGGCAACTATGGCTACACCTTC.